The 14 T cell receptor beta chains listed next were all sequenced from one sample in a study of blood T cell repertoires in COVID-19. TCRdb's copy holds only in-frame clones and misses some; the assay was immunoSEQ multiplex PCR. This repertoire shows approximately 50,000 clones, approximately 75% found once; its top ten account for 25% to 40%. The sample consisted of peripheral blood. The receptors stem from a man aged 55 to 70 with COVID-19, enrolled during active disease.

The chain recombines TRBV5-4 with TRBJ2-5; TRBD2 aligns across 11 bases. The length of the CDR3 is 15 residues. Germline CDR1 SGHNT, CDR2 YYREEE (reference sequence). With 3 bases clipped from V and 4 bases from J, the junction kept 5 bases outside the gene matches. The CDR3 spells CASSSSGGWGETQYF. The CDR3 bases are TGTGCCAGCAGCTCTAGCGGGGGGTGGGGAGAGACCCAGTACTTC.

This clone was seen just once. The V and J genes are TRBV10-3 and TRBJ2-7, with 9 nucleotides matching TRBD1. With 2 bases clipped from V and 3 bases from J, the junction kept 2 bases outside the gene matches. Germline CDR1 and CDR2: ENHRY and SYGVKD. The CDR3 consists of 14 residues. In DNA, the CDR3 is TGTGCCATCAGTGAGAAGGGACAGGGCTACGAGCAGTACTTC. Protein product: CAISEKGQGYEQYF.

The rearrangement links TRBV4-1 to TRBJ1-1, with a weak D call TRBD1 (5 bases). Germline values: CDR1 MGHRA, CDR2 YSYEKL. This CDR3 is built from 15 residues. The V and J ends lost 0 bases and 3 bases respectively, with 11 bases between them. CDR3 bases: TGCGCCAGCAGCCAAGACGACAGTTCTTACACTGAAGCTTTCTTT. This sequence encodes CASSQDDSSYTEAFF.

J is TRBJ2-3 and V is TRBV9; TRBD2 matches 11 bases. The CDR3 consists of 17 residues. Germline assignment: CDR1 SGDLS and CDR2 YYNGEE. Trimming cost V 5 bases and J 4 bases; bases outside gene matches: 12. This CDR3 reads CASRDMTSGDPPDTQYF. The DNA for the CDR3 is TGTGCCAGCAGAGACATGACTAGCGGGGACCCGCCAGATACGCAGTATTTT. Full variable domain (outside the CDR3, taken from reference TRBV9 and TRBJ2-3): DSGVTQTPKHLITATGQRVTLRCSPRSGDLSVYWYQQSLDQGLQFLIQYYNGEERAKGNILERFSAQQFPDLHSELNLSSLELGDSALYFCASRDMTSGDPPDTQYFGPGTRLTVL.

In nucleotides, the CDR3 is TGCGCCAGCAGCCATGGGACAGGGGATAATTCACCCCTCCACTTT. Protein sequence: CASSHGTGDNSPLHF. The chain links TRBV5-1 to TRBJ1-6, with 10 bases aligning to TRBD1. Germline V CDR1 and CDR2: SGHRS, YFSETQ. The CDR3 loop spans 15 amino acids. V dropped 4 bases and J dropped 5; count of bases not matched to a gene: 3.

This clone was detected once. The CDR3 spells CASSVGQPGTDTQYF. In nucleotides, the CDR3 is TGTGCCAGCAGTGTGGGACAGCCGGGCACAGATACGCAGTATTTT. The V gene is TRBV25-1, the J gene TRBJ2-3, with 7 bases that match TRBD1. This CDR3 has 15 amino acids. CDR1 is MGHDK, CDR2 SYGVNS, per germline. Losses at the gene ends were 4 bases for V and 1 base for J; bases not matched to a gene: 5. Looking up the rest from reference TRBV25-1 and TRBJ2-3 gives the full variable domain: EADIYQTPRYLVIGTGKKITLECSQTMGHDKMYWYQQDPGMELHLIHYSYGVNSTEKGDLSSESTVSRIRTEHFPLTLESARPSHTSQYLCASSVGQPGTDTQYFGPGTRLTVL.

This chain links TRBV2 with TRBJ1-2; TRBD1 aligns across 10 bases. V was clipped by 7 bases and J by 3 bases; unmatched bases: 8. Germline V lookup: CDR1 SNHLY, CDR2 FYNNEI. The CDR3 contains 15 residues. The CDR3 reads CASTQGQGMYYGYTF. Here the CDR3 DNA reads TGTGCCAGCACCCAGGGACAGGGGATGTACTATGGCTACACCTTC.

The V call is TRBV7-2, the J call TRBJ2-5; 8 bases are a match to TRBD2. The germline CDR1 and CDR2 sequences are SGHTA and FQGNSA. This CDR3 comprises 14 residues. The ends lost 3 bases at V and 5 bases at J; junction bases unmatched: 5. Here the CDR3 DNA reads TGTGCCAGCAGCTTCGGACTAGCCCTGGAGACCCAGTACTTC. Its translation: CASSFGLALETQYF.

The chain recombines TRBV5-6 with TRBJ1-5; 7 bases match TRBD1. The germline V gene encodes CDR1 SGHDT and CDR2 YYEEEE. There are 14 residues in the CDR3. V shed 5 bases and J 7 bases; nucleotides not matched to a gene: 9. DNA for the CDR3: TGTGCCAGCAGTTCTGGGACAGCAAAACAGCCCCAGCATTTT. It is translated as CASSSGTAKQPQHF.

The V gene is TRBV9, the J gene TRBJ1-2, with 7 bases fitting TRBD1. Germline V gives CDR1 SGDLS, CDR2 YYNGEE. Trimming at V came to 4 bases and at J to 5 bases, leaving 11 bases not matched to a gene. The CDR3 is 15 amino acids. CDR3 bases: TGTGCCAGCAGCTTTAGCGGGACAGCTAGATATGGCTACACCTTC. Translation: CASSFSGTARYGYTF.

In its sample, this clone was seen a few times. The chain uses TRBV7-2 and TRBJ1-5; D might be TRBD1 (5 bases). This CDR3 comprises 12 residues. The germline V gene encodes CDR1 SGHTA and CDR2 FQGNSA. V was shortened by 3 bases and J by 7 bases, with 7 bases between the two germline ends. In DNA, the CDR3 is TGTGCCAGCAGCTTTGGGGGGCAGCCCCAGCATTTT. Its translation: CASSFGGQPQHF.

V and J are TRBV19 and TRBJ2-1, with D perhaps matching TRBD2 (6 bases). CDR1 is LNHDA, CDR2 SQIVND, per germline (reference sequence). Trimming removed 4 bases from V and 2 bases from J, with 12 bases in between. CDR3 length: 15 residues. The CDR3 is CASSTLAAPYNEQFF. Written as DNA, the CDR3 is TGTGCCAGTAGTACGTTAGCGGCACCCTACAATGAGCAGTTCTTC.

The CDR3, as DNA: TGTGCCAGCAGCGTACAACAGGGAGTGAGCGAAAAACTGTTTTTT. The encoded protein is CASSVQQGVSEKLFF. This chain links TRBV9 with TRBJ1-4; tentatively, D is TRBD1 (6 bases). Deletions cut 1 base from V and 8 bases from J, with 15 bases between. CDR3 length equals 15 residues. Germline V gene lookup returns CDR1 SGDLS and CDR2 YYNGEE.

The rearrangement links TRBV7-8 to TRBJ2-7, with a tentative D call TRBD1 (6 bases). This CDR3 contains 17 residues. Germline-derived CDR1 and CDR2 are SGHVS and FQNEAQ. V was shortened by 2 bases and J by 2 bases, with 19 bases between the two germline ends. CDR3 amino acids: CASSLPGPGQRPYEQYF. DNA for the CDR3: TGTGCCAGCAGCTTACCCGGACCCGGACAGAGACCCTACGAGCAGTACTTC.